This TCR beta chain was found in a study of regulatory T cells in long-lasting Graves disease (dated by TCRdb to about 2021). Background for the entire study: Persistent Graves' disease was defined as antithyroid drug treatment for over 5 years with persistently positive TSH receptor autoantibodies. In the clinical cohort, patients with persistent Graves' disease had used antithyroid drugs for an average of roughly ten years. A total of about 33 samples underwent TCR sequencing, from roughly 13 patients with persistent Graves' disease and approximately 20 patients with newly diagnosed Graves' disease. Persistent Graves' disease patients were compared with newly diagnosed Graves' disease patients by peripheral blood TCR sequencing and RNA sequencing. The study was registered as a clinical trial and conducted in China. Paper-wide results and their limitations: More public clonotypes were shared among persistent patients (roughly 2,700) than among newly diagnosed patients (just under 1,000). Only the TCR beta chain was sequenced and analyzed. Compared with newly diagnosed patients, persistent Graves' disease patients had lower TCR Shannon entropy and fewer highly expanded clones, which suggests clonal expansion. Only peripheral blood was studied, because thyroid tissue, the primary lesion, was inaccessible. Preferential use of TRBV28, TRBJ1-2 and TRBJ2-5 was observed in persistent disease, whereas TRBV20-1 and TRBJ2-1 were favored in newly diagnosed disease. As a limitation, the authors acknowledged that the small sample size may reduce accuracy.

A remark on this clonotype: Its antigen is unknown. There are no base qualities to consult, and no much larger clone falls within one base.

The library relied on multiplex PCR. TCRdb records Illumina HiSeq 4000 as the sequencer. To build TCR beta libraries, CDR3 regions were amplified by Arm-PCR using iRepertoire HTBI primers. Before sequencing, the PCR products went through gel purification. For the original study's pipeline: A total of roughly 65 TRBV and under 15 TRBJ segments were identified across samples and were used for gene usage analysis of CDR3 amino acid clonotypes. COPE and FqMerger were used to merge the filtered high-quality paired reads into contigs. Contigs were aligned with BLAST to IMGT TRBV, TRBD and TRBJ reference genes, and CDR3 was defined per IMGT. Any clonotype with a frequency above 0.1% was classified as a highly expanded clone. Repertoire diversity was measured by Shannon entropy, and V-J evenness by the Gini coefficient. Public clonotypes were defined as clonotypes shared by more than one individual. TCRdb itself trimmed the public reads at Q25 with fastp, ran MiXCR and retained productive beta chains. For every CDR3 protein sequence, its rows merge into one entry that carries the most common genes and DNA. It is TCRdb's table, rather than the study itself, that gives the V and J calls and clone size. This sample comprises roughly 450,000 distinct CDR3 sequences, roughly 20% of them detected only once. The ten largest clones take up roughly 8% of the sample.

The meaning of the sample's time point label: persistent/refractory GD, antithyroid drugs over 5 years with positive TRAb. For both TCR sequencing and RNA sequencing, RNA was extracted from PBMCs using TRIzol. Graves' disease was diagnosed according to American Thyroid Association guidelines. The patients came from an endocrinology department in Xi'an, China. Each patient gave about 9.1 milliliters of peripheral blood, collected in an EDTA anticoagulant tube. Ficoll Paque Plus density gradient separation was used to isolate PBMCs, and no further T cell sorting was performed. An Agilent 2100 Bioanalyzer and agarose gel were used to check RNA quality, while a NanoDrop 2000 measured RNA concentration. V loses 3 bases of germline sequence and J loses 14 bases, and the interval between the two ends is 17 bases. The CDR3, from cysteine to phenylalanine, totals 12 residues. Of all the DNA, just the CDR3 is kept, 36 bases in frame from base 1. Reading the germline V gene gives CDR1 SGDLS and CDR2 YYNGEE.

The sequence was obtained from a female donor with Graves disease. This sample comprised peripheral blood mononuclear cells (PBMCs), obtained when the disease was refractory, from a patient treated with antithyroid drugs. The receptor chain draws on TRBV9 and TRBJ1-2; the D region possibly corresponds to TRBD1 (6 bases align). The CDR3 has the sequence CASSATGPSVTF. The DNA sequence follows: TGTGCCAGCAGCGCGACAGGCCCCTCGGTAACCTTC.